This T cell receptor (beta chain) came from a study of T cells after yellow fever vaccination. MiXCR was run by TCRdb on the 5' RACE reads, yielding one entry per CDR3 protein. The sample shows a few hundred thousand distinct CDR3 sequences, roughly 8% of them seen only once. This CDR3 region has 18 residues. This clonotype was seen a few times. The rearrangement links TRBV21-1 to TRBJ1-6; the table names TRBD1, a call not compared with the DNA. TRBV21-1 corresponds to a pseudogene. Sample: PBMCs, taken around 45 days after the first yellow fever vaccination. The clonotype originates from a man younger than 35 who received the YFV17D yellow fever vaccine. CDR3 sequence reads: CASSHPQGLSSYNSPLHF. The CDR3, as DNA: TGTGCCAGCAGCCATCCCCAGGGGTTGAGCTCCTATAATTCACCCCTCCACTTT.